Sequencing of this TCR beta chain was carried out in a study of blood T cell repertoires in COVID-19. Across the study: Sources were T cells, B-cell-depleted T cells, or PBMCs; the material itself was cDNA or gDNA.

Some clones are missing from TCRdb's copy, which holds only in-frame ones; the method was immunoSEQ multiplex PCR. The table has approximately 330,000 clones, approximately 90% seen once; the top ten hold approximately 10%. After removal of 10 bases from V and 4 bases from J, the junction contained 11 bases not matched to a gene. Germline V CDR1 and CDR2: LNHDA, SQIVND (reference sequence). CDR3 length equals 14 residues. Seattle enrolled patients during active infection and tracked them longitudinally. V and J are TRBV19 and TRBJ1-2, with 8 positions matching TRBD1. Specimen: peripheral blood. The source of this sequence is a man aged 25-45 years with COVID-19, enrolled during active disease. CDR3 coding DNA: TGTGCCACCAAAGGACAGGGATTCATCTATGGCTACACCTTC. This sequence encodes CATKGQGFIYGYTF.